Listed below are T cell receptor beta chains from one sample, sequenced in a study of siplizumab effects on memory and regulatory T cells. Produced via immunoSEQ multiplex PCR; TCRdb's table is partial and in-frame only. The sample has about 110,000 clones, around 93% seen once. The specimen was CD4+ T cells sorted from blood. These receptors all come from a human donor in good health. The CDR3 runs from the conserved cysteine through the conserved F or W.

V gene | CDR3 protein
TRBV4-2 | CASSPRGLADPLNFF
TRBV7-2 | CASSLAEGSDNEKLFF
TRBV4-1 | CASSQVTALSGGSDTQYF
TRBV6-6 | CASTLEGSGNTIYF
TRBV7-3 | CASSLGTSGNTDTQYF
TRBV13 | CASSLLGTGNYNEQFF
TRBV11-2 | CASSYTGGRDSPLHF
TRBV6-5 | CASSYSGENAEAFF
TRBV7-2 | CASSLRTSGRRETQYF
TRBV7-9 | CASSPDSNYGYTF
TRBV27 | CASSLNRGRRAFF
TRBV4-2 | CASSPSGGRTGELFF
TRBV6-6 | CASRQTGVSEQYF
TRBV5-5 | CASSLSQGGAAYEQYF
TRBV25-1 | CASSESTVRNSPLHF
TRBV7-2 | CASSHGTGFWGYGYTF
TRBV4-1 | CASSLGWLTETSTDTQYF
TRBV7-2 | CASSQRQGTEAFF
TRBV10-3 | CAISERQPYEQYF
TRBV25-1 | CASSDQVIAGSYNEQFF
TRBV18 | CASSVQGAPRETQYF
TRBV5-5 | CASNPTGGATNEKLFF
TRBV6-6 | CASRFLSTESYGYTF
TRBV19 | CASAQASGNTIYF
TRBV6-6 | CASSWGHSNEKLFF
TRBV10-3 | CATRDSQNEKLFF
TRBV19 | CASSIYEGQGNQPQHF
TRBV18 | CASSPVRDEQFF
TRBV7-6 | CASSLAGQGGEDTQYF